This paragraph reports one T cell receptor beta chain. These data are taken from a study of blood T cell repertoires in COVID-19. Study background: Spain, Italy and the United States supplied samples that represented acute and convalescent COVID-19. T cells, B-cell-depleted T cells, or PBMCs provided the cDNA or gDNA that served as material.

V was clipped by 5 bases and J by 5 bases, with 12 bases between them. The length of the CDR3 is 14 residues. Germline V gives CDR1 KGHDR, CDR2 SFDVKD. Per the original data handling: By means of reference gene primer amplification, nucleated cell counts were estimated. Assay used: immunoSEQ multiplex PCR; TCRdb lists only in-frame clones, some missing. V and J calls and clone size are as listed in that table; D and trimming were resolved from the DNA. Altogether around 67,000 clones are present, about 80% being singletons, with the ten largest covering 35% to 40%. This chain connects TRBV24-1 to TRBJ1-5; D not resolved. Source material: peripheral blood. The clonotype was recovered from a woman between 65 and 79 years old with acute or convalescent COVID-19. The chain's CDR3 is CATSGEGSYQPQHF. CDR3 sequence (DNA): TGTGCCACCAGTGGAGAGGGAAGCTATCAGCCCCAGCATTTT.